The 9 T cell receptor beta chains below come from one sample, sequenced in a study of T cells in women clearing cervical HPV infection (dated by TCRdb to about 2018). The method behind the library was the immunoSEQ multiplex PCR assay. TCRdb mirrors the immuneACCESS table, restricted to in-frame sequences. Some clones are absent from its copies; in checked studies, under half trace to an unresolved V gene, and the reason for the others is unknown. This sample's listing comprises fewer than 30,000 clones. Jointly, the top ten make up roughly 15% of the sample. Material: blood buffy coat. These receptors all come from a woman between 18 and 75 years old with a cervical HPV16 infection that either progressed to CIN3+ or cleared (not recorded which).

About this clone itself: The CDR3 end is not reached by the read, which stops 3 residues before it; the germline J gene fills it in. V gene TRBV11-2 combines with J gene TRBJ2-5, with no clear D. CDR1 and CDR2 (germline): SGHAT, FQNNGV. V lost 1 base to trimming and J lost 1 base, with 7 bases between them. This CDR3 region has 14 residues. CDR3 sequence reads: CASSLVRPQETQYF. CDR3 DNA, as far as it was read: TGTGCCAGCAGCTTAGTCAGGCCCCAAGAGACC.

A word on this clone: The CDR3 goes on 3 residues after the read ends, and that part is filled in from the germline J gene. The chain has TRBV19 and TRBJ1-4; TRBD1 aligns across 7 bases. Trimming at V came to 3 bases and at J to 6 bases, leaving 7 bases not matched to a gene. Germline V gene sequence: CDR1 LNHDA, CDR2 SQIVND (reference sequence). The CDR3 extends over 15 amino acids. The CDR3 DNA, read in part, is TGTGCCAGTAGTATTATGGGACAGCTTGATGAAAAA. The encoded protein is CASSIMGQLDEK. The complete CDR3 sequence is CASSIMGQLDEKLFF.

Notes on this clone: The observed sequence ends 3 residues before the CDR3 terminus, with the missing tail filled in from the germline J gene. V and J are TRBV7-3 and TRBJ2-2; 8 positions match TRBD1. The CDR3 extends over 14 amino acids. Germline-derived CDR1 and CDR2 are SGHTA and FQGTGA. CDR3 DNA, as far as it was read: TGTGCCAGCAGGGCAGGGGGCGCGAATTCACCG. Amino acid sequence: CASRAGGANSP. The whole CDR3 sequence reads CASRAGGANSPLFF.

Note on this clone: The read is 3 residues too short to cover the CDR3 end, so that end is filled in from the germline J gene. The chain recombines TRBV29-1 with TRBJ2-3; 7 bases fit TRBD2. The CDR3 sequence is 13 residues long. Germline V gene lookup returns CDR1 SQVTM and CDR2 ANQGSEA. Germline trimming cut 4 bases from V and 2 bases from J; bases unmatched to any gene: 3. The part of the CDR3 DNA that was read is TGCAGCGTTGCAGGGAGGGCCACAGATACG. Translation gives CSVAGRATDT. The full-length CDR3 reads as CSVAGRATDTQYF.

A remark on this clone: Read data end 3 residues before the CDR3 end; the end is taken from the germline J gene. The chain is built from TRBV10-3 and TRBJ2-7; 11 positions agree with TRBD1. In germline, CDR1 is ENHRY, CDR2 SYGVKD. The CDR3 is made up of 13 amino acids. Unmatched junction bases numbered 2, after V lost 9 bases and J lost 1 base. CDR3 in amino acids: CAMGQGESYEQYF. Partial CDR3 DNA: TGTGCCATGGGACAGGGGGAGTCCTACGAG.

For this clone: The read terminates 3 residues ahead of where the CDR3 ends, so the germline J gene completes it. The chain couples TRBV30 to TRBJ2-3, with 7 positions matching TRBD2. Germline V gives CDR1 GTSNPN, CDR2 SVGIG (reference sequence). The CDR3 runs 15 residues. CDR3 amino acids: CAWSRHEAGRETQYF. CDR3 DNA, as far as it was read: TGTGCCTGGAGCCGCCACGAAGCCGGGCGGGAGACG.

Notes on this clone: Read sequence stops 3 residues before the CDR3 end, and the germline J gene provides the missing end. The rearrangement joins TRBV2 to TRBJ2-3, with 14 bases identical to TRBD2. In germline, CDR1 is SNHLY, CDR2 FYNNEI. J gave up 0 bases and V 5 bases, and 1 base lay outside the gene matches. This CDR3 is built from 16 residues. The CDR3 loop is CASSRTSGGSTDTQYF. The CDR3 bases that were read are TGTGCCAGCAGTCGGACTAGCGGGGGGAGCACAGATACG.

A remark on this clone: The sequenced fragment ends 3 residues before the CDR3 boundary, so the rest is inferred from the germline J gene. The chain couples TRBV4-1 to TRBJ2-2, with D tentatively TRBD2 (7 bases). V gave up 1 base and J gave up 1 base, with 13 bases separating them. Germline CDR1 reads MGHRA; CDR2 reads YSYEKL. The CDR3 contains 17 residues. The CDR3 region is CASSQGPGGRNTGELFF. Incomplete CDR3 DNA: TGCGCCAGCAGCCAAGGCCCCGGGGGGCGGAACACCGGGGAG.

To note about this clone: The read ends 3 residues before the CDR3 terminus; that terminus is restored from the germline J gene. The chain couples TRBV29-1 to TRBJ2-6; D not certain. V lost 5 bases and J 0 bases, leaving 5 bases between the germline ends. The CDR3 contains 13 residues. CDR1 is SQVTM and CDR2 is ANQGSEA in the germline V gene. The chain's CDR3 is CSVTDSGANVLTF. The CDR3 bases that were read are TGCAGCGTTACAGACTCTGGGGCCAACGTC.